This paragraph reports one T cell receptor beta chain. Its antigen remains unidentified. It was autoimmune disease history or systemic immunosuppression that excluded patients. Per the germline V gene, CDR1 is SNHLY and CDR2 is FYNNEI. The CDR3 has 13 amino acids. Trimming left V 8 bases short and J 2 bases short, with 9 bases between. This sample is drawn from a study of OX40 agonist ivuxolimab in advanced cancers. General study points: At doses 0.1 to 3.0 mg/kg, CD4+ and CD8+ clones expanded.

The table came from immunoSEQ multiplex PCR; TCRdb's copy has only in-frame clones and leaves some out. The table has more than 45,000 clones, around 83% seen once. V is TRBV2 and J is TRBJ2-2; D not resolved. The receptor comes from an adult with an advanced solid tumor such as melanoma, head and neck, liver or kidney cancer. Sequenced here: CD4+ or CD8+ T cells sorted from blood, sampled in a trial of the OX40 agonist ivuxolimab. DNA of the CDR3: TGTGCCAGCTCCCCAGAAAACACCGGGGAGCTGTTTTTT. Its translation is CASSPENTGELFF.